This T cell receptor beta chain originates from a study of blood T cell repertoires in COVID-19. Whole-study context: Sites in the United States, Italy and Spain provided acute and convalescent COVID-19 samples.

Authors' data handling: Estimates of nucleated cell counts were drawn from the amplification of reference gene primers. Using immunoSEQ multiplex PCR, the repertoire was profiled, and TCRdb retains in-frame clones only, with some absent. Clone size and V and J calls were adopted from that table, with D and trimming inferred from the DNA. The sample consists of about 140,000 clones, roughly four fifths of them appearing once. CDR3 length equals 13 residues. The germline V and J ends were trimmed by 4 bases and 0 bases, with 7 bases remaining between them. CDR1 SGHTS and CDR2 YDEGEE come from the germline V gene.

The sequenced sample consisted of peripheral blood. The sequence was collected from a man of 80 years or more with acute or convalescent COVID-19. V usage is TRBV5-8 and J usage is TRBJ1-1; D is uncertain. CDR3 nucleotides: TGTGCCAGCAGCGTCGAGTTGAACACTGAAGCTTTCTTT. Encoded protein: CASSVELNTEAFF. Full variable domain (remainder filled in from reference TRBV5-8 and TRBJ1-1): EAGVTQSPTHLIKTRGQQATLRCSPISGHTSVYWYQQALGLGLQFLLWYDEGEERNRGNFPPRFSGRQFPNYSSELNVNALELEDSALYLCASSVELNTEAFFGQGTRLTVV.